Reported below is one T cell receptor beta chain. The data were taken from a study of blood T cell repertoires in COVID-19. Overall study context: Sources were T cells, B-cell-depleted T cells, or PBMCs; the material itself was cDNA or gDNA.

Original processing methods: Researchers report that nucleated cell counts were estimated from reference gene primer amplification. The table came from immunoSEQ multiplex PCR; TCRdb's copy has only in-frame clones and leaves some out. The V and J calls and clone size were taken over from that table, and D and trimming were inferred from the DNA. This table holds approximately 670,000 clones, 75% to 90% found once. CDR1 is SGHTA, CDR2 FQGNSA, per germline. CDR3 length: 14 residues. After removal of 1 base from V and 8 bases from J, the junction contained 3 bases not matched to a gene. Specimen: peripheral blood. The rearrangement links TRBV7-2 to TRBJ2-1; 9 positions match TRBD2. The sequence was obtained from a woman younger than 35 with acute or convalescent COVID-19. CDR3 nucleotide sequence: TGTGCCAGCAGCTTAGGGACTAGCGCTTATGAGCAGTTCTTC. Amino acids: CASSLGTSAYEQFF. Filled out from reference TRBV7-2 and TRBJ2-1, the complete variable domain reads GAGVSQSPSNKVTEKGKDVELRCDPISGHTALYWYRQSLGQGLEFLIYFQGNSAPDKSGLPSDRFSAERTGGSVSTLTIQRTQQEDSAVYLCASSLGTSAYEQFFGPGTRLTVL.